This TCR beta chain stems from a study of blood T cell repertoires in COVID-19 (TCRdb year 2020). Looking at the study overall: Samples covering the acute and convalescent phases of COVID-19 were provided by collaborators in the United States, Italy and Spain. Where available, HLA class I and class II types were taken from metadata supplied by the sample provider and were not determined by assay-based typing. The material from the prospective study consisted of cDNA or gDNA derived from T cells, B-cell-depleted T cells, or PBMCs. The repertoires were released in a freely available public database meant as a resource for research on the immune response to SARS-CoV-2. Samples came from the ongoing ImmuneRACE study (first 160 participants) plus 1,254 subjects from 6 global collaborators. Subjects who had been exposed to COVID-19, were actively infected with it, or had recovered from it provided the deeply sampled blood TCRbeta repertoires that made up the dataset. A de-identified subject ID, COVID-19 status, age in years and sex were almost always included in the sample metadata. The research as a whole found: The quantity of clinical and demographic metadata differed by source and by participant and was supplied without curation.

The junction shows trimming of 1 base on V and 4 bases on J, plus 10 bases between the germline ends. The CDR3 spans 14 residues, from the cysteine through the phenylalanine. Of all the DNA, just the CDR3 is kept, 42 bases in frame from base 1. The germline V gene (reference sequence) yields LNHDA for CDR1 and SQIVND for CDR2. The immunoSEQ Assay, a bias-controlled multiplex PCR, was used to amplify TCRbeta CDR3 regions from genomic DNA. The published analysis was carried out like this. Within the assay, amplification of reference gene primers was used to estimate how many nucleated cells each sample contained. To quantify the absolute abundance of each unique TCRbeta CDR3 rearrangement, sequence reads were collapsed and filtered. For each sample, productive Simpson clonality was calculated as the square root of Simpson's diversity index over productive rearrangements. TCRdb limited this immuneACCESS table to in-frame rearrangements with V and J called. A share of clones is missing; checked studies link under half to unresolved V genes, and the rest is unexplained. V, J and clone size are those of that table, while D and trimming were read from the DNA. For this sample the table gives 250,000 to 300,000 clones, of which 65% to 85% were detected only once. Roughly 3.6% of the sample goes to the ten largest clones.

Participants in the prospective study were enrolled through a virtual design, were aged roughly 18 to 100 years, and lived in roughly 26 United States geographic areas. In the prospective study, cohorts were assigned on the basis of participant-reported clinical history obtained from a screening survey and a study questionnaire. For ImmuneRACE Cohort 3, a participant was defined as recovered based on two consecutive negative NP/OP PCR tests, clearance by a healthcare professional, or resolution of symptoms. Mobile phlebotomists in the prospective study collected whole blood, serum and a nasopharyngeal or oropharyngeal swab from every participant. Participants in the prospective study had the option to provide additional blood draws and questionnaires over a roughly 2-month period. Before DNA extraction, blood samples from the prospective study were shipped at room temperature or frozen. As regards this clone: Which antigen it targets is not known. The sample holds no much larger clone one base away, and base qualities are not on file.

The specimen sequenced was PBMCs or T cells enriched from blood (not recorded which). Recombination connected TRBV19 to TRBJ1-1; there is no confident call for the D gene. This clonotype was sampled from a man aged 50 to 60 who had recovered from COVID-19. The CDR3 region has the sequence CASSIAGVFTEAFF. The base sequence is TGTGCCAGTAGTATAGCCGGGGTCTTCACTGAAGCTTTCTTT.